What follows are 27 T cell receptor beta chains derived from one specimen sequenced in a study of T cells in localized non-small cell lung cancer. The assay was immunoSEQ multiplex PCR, and TCRdb's table has in-frame clones only and misses some. This table holds about 39,000 clones, roughly 83% found once. This material consisted of PBMCs, taken before any cancer treatment. These receptors came from a woman aged 35-75 years with stage II squamous cell lung carcinoma.

This rearrangement joins TRBV2 to TRBJ2-4; 9 nucleotides agree with TRBD2. Germline CDR1 reads SNHLY; CDR2 reads FYNNEI. The trim removed 2 bases at V and 4 bases at J, leaving 9 bases unmatched. The CDR3 contains 17 residues. In DNA, the CDR3 is TGTGCCAGCAGTGAATGGGTTGGAGCGGGGGGTAAAAACATTCAGTACTTC. It yields the protein CASSEWVGAGGKNIQYF.

The chain couples TRBV18 to TRBJ1-1; D might be TRBD1 (6 bases). CDR1 is KGHSH, CDR2 LQKENI, per germline. Trimming took off 2 bases at V and 1 base at J, with 11 bases between the two ends. The CDR3 is made up of 15 amino acids. The CDR3 is CASSPLRGGNTEAFF. DNA for the CDR3: TGTGCCAGCTCACCATTGAGAGGGGGGAACACTGAAGCTTTCTTT.

V gene TRBV19 combines with J gene TRBJ2-7, with D possibly matching TRBD1 (5 bases). Germline V lookup: CDR1 LNHDA, CDR2 SQIVND (reference sequence). Trimming took 6 bases from V and 3 from J, leaving 12 bases between them. CDR3 length: 13 residues. The CDR3 is CASSSAQDYEQYF. As DNA, the CDR3 is TGTGCCAGTAGCTCAGCACAGGACTACGAGCAGTACTTC.

The rearrangement joins TRBV2 to TRBJ2-5; 10 nucleotides agree with TRBD1. Trimming cost V 4 bases and J 3 bases; bases outside gene matches: 2. This CDR3 comprises 14 residues. CDR1 SNHLY and CDR2 FYNNEI come from the germline V gene. CDR3 DNA: TGTGCCAGCAGTGCCGGGACAGGGGAAGAGACCCAGTACTTC. It translates to CASSAGTGEETQYF.

The sample holds a few counts of this clone. The chain uses TRBV18 and TRBJ1-5; TRBD1 is a possible D gene (5 bases). V lost 4 bases, J lost 3 bases, and 16 bases lay in between. The CDR3 runs 16 residues. The germline CDR1 and CDR2 sequences are KGHSH and LQKENI. CDR3 amino acids: CASSRTGPDNNQPQHF. CDR3 nucleotide sequence: TGTGCCAGCTCACGGACGGGACCGGACAACAATCAGCCCCAGCATTTT.

The chain combines TRBV4-3 with TRBJ1-2; tentatively, D is TRBD1 (5 bases). V shed 0 bases and J shed 0 bases, with 11 bases lying between them. The CDR3 has 16 residues. From germline, CDR1 is LGHNA and CDR2 YSLEER. CDR3 residues: CASSQDRGPPNYGYTF. CDR3 sequence (DNA): TGCGCCAGCAGCCAAGATCGGGGACCGCCTAACTATGGCTACACCTTC.

V is TRBV19 and J is TRBJ2-3; a weak D match, TRBD1 (8 bases). The CDR3 loop spans 14 amino acids. Germline V CDR1 and CDR2: LNHDA, SQIVND (reference sequence). The CDR3 nucleotides read TGTGCAAACAGGGGGGGCTCTAGCACAGATACGCAGTATTTT. Protein: CANRGGSSTDTQYF.

The genes are TRBV7-2 and TRBJ2-5, with no clear D. The CDR3 has 13 residues. Germline V lookup: CDR1 SGHTA, CDR2 FQGNSA. V lost 5 bases and J lost 4, with 11 bases in between. The CDR3 reads CASSVGTRETQYF. The CDR3 DNA sequence: TGTGCCAGCAGCGTAGGCACAAGAGAGACCCAGTACTTC.

CDR3 amino acids: CATSASESYNSPLHF. The CDR3 nucleotides are TGTGCCACCTCGGCGAGTGAGTCCTATAATTCACCCCTCCACTTT. The V and J genes are TRBV7-9 and TRBJ1-6; D is unclear. Germline values: CDR1 SEHNR, CDR2 FQNEAQ (reference sequence). V was trimmed by 10 bases and J by 1 base, leaving 14 bases between them. This CDR3 spans 15 amino acids.

This rearrangement joins TRBV6-5 to TRBJ2-7; perhaps TRBD1 as D (6 bases). V lost 6 bases and J 2 bases, leaving 14 bases between the germline ends. Germline V CDR1 and CDR2: MNHEY, SVGAGI. The CDR3 runs 14 residues. The CDR3 sequence: CASSLDSNTYEQYF. The DNA of the CDR3 is TGTGCCAGCAGCTTGGACAGTAACACCTACGAGCAGTACTTC.

The rearrangement uses TRBV5-1 and TRBJ1-6; D is ambiguous. The length of the CDR3 is 13 residues. Germline V CDR1 and CDR2: SGHRS, YFSETQ. Trimming stripped 0 bases from V and 5 bases from J, with 3 bases between. As DNA, the CDR3 is TGCGCCAGCAGCTTGGGGGATAATTCACCCCTCCACTTT. Protein product: CASSLGDNSPLHF. Based on the CDR3 plus reference TRBV5-1 and TRBJ1-6, the full variable domain is KAGVTQTPRYLIKTRGQQVTLSCSPISGHRSVSWYQQTPGQGLQFLFEYFSETQRNKGNFPGRFSGRQFSNSRSEMNVSTLELGDSALYLCASSLGDNSPLHFGNGTRLTVT.

The V gene is TRBV7-9, the J gene TRBJ1-1, with 7 bases aligning to TRBD1. CDR3 length equals 15 residues. The germline V gene encodes CDR1 SEHNR and CDR2 FQNEAQ (reference sequence). The V segment lost 4 bases and the J segment 0 bases; nucleotides outside the gene matches: 5. CDR3 amino acids: CASSSRQGMNTEAFF. The CDR3 DNA reads TGTGCCAGCAGCTCTAGACAGGGAATGAACACTGAAGCTTTCTTT.

The V call is TRBV28, the J call TRBJ2-2; 10 positions agree with TRBD2. CDR1 and CDR2 from the germline V gene are MDHEN and SYDVKM. V dropped 4 bases and J dropped 4; count of bases not matched to a gene: 18. The CDR3 runs to 20 residues. The CDR3 region has the DNA TGTGCCAGCAGTTCCATTTCTCTAGCGGGAGTCCTAAGGGCCACCGGGGAGCTGTTTTTT. This encodes CASSSISLAGVLRATGELFF. Using reference TRBV28 and TRBJ2-2 for the parts outside the CDR3, the full variable domain is DVKVTQSSRYLVKRTGEKVFLECVQDMDHENMFWYRQDPGLGLRLIYFSYDVKMKEKGDIPEGYSVSREKKERFSLILESASTNQTSMYLCASSSISLAGVLRATGELFFGEGSRLTVL.

V and J are TRBV19 and TRBJ2-3, with a weak D call TRBD2 (5 bases). This CDR3 has 16 residues. Germline V gene data show CDR1 as LNHDA and CDR2 as SQIVND (reference sequence). V lost 5 bases and J lost 5, with 20 bases in between. In nucleotides, the CDR3 is TGTGCCAGTAGTCCCGAGGGTGGAGTGTCGCTAGATACGCAGTATTTT. Its protein is CASSPEGGVSLDTQYF. Supplemented by reference TRBV19 and TRBJ2-3, the full variable domain reads DGGITQSPKYLFRKEGQNVTLSCEQNLNHDAMYWYRQDPGQGLRLIYYSQIVNDFQKGDIAEGYSVSREKKESFPLTVTSAQKNPTAFYLCASSPEGGVSLDTQYFGPGTRLTVL.

The chain has TRBV11-2 and TRBJ1-2; D uncertain. The CDR3 runs to 14 residues. Germline lookup yields CDR1 SGHAT and CDR2 FQNNGV. Trimming took 6 bases from V and 3 from J, leaving 14 bases between them. The CDR3 sequence is CASSLTVNDYGYTF. CDR3 coding DNA: TGTGCCAGCAGTCTTACAGTTAACGACTATGGCTACACCTTC.

This clone was found once. The V call is TRBV28, the J call TRBJ1-2; no clear D. There are 15 residues in the CDR3. CDR1 is MDHEN and CDR2 is SYDVKM in the germline V gene. V lost 2 bases and J lost 9, with 19 bases in between. The CDR3 region has the DNA TGTGCCAGCAGTTTAACCCGACTGCGGAGTGCAAGCTACACCTTC. Translated, it gives CASSLTRLRSASYTF.

This clone was observed a few times. V is TRBV7-9 and J is TRBJ2-3; 8 nucleotides line up with TRBD1. With 1 base clipped from V and 4 bases from J, the junction kept 7 bases outside the gene matches. This CDR3 is 16 amino acids long. CDR1 and CDR2 (germline): SEHNR, FQNEAQ (reference sequence). CDR3 DNA sequence: TGTGCCAGCAGCTTAGGGACCGGGACAGGAGCAGATACGCAGTATTTT. It is translated as CASSLGTGTGADTQYF.

This clone was seen more than once but under ten times. The chain couples TRBV11-2 to TRBJ1-1; D remains ambiguous. The CDR3 is 15 residues long. Germline V gene data show CDR1 as SGHAT and CDR2 as FQNNGV. V was trimmed by 3 bases and J by 0 bases, leaving 11 bases between them. The CDR3 loop is CASSFIGRMNTEAFF. CDR3 nucleotide sequence: TGTGCCAGCAGCTTCATCGGACGGATGAACACTGAAGCTTTCTTT.

The chain couples TRBV25-1 to TRBJ1-1; D might be TRBD1 (5 bases). CDR1 is MGHDK and CDR2 is SYGVNS in the germline V gene. The CDR3 length is 15 residues. The V end was cut by 7 bases, the J end by 3 bases, with 18 bases between. The CDR3 is CASTLLGAGHTEAFF. DNA for the CDR3: TGTGCCAGCACCCTCCTAGGGGCAGGACACACTGAAGCTTTCTTT. The full variable domain, in which reference TRBV25-1 and TRBJ1-1 provide the parts outside the CDR3, is EADIYQTPRYLVIGTGKKITLECSQTMGHDKMYWYQQDPGMELHLIHYSYGVNSTEKGDLSSESTVSRIRTEHFPLTLESARPSHTSQYLCASTLLGAGHTEAFFGQGTRLTVV.

The chain employs TRBV7-6 and TRBJ1-2, with D possibly TRBD1 on 6 matching bases. There are 14 residues in the CDR3. CDR1 and CDR2 from the germline V gene are SGHVS and FNYEAQ. V was pared by 5 bases and J by 4 bases, with 14 bases between. The CDR3 sequence: CASSALQGSYGYTF. CDR3 nucleotide sequence: TGTGCCAGCAGCGCACTACAGGGAAGCTATGGCTACACCTTC.

This chain connects TRBV11-2 to TRBJ2-7, with TRBD2 matching 7 bases. Germline CDR1 and CDR2: SGHAT and FQNNGV. The CDR3 consists of 16 residues. Trimming took 2 bases from V and 2 from J; bases not matched to a gene: 9. In DNA form, the CDR3 reads TGTGCCAGCAGCTTACGGGCGGCGGGAGTTGCCTACGAGCAGTACTTC. This gives the protein CASSLRAAGVAYEQYF.

V and J are TRBV5-1 and TRBJ2-5; 10 bases are shared with TRBD1. In germline, CDR1 is SGHRS, CDR2 YFSETQ. The CDR3 totals 15 residues. Trimming at V came to 7 bases and at J to 5 bases, leaving 11 bases not matched to a gene. The CDR3 DNA follows: TGCGCCAGCGGTGTAGGGACAGGGGCGGGGGAGACCCAGTACTTC. Translation gives CASGVGTGAGETQYF.

The gene calls are TRBV7-2 and TRBJ2-6; D is ambiguous. The CDR3 has 12 residues. V lost 7 bases and J 3 bases, leaving 4 bases between the germline ends. From germline, CDR1 is SGHTA and CDR2 FQGNSA. The DNA for the CDR3 is TGTGCCAGCAAAGATGGGGCCAACGTCCTGACTTTC. Translation gives CASKDGANVLTF.

This chain links TRBV7-2 with TRBJ2-1; TRBD2 matches 10 bases. The CDR3 runs 16 residues. The V segment lost 6 bases and the J segment 7 bases; nucleotides outside the gene matches: 12. Germline-derived CDR1 and CDR2 are SGHTA and FQGNSA. The CDR3, as DNA: TGTGCCAGCAGGGAAGCGGGGGGGCCTAAGTTTAATGAGCAGTTCTTC. It translates to CASREAGGPKFNEQFF.

The chain couples TRBV7-9 to TRBJ2-7; maybe TRBD1 (5 bases). The V end lost 3 bases, the J end lost 2 bases, and 8 bases lay between the germline ends. The CDR3 has 13 residues. The V gene's germline CDR1 is SEHNR and CDR2 FQNEAQ (reference sequence). The CDR3 loop is CASSLAGTYEQYF. In DNA form, the CDR3 reads TGTGCCAGCAGCTTGGCAGGGACCTACGAGCAGTACTTC. Full variable domain (rest looked up from reference TRBV7-9 and TRBJ2-7): DTGVSQNPRHKITKRGQNVTFRCDPISEHNRLYWYRQTLGQGPEFLTYFQNEAQLEKSRLLSDRFSAERPKGSFSTLEIQRTEQGDSAMYLCASSLAGTYEQYFGPGTRLTVT.

This chain joins TRBV27 and TRBJ1-4; the match to TRBD1 covers 7 bases. Looked up from germline, CDR1 is MNHEY and CDR2 is SMNVEV (reference sequence). Trimming took 5 bases from V and 0 from J; bases not matched to a gene: 12. This CDR3 comprises 18 residues. CDR3 in amino acids: CASSRSRDSLTTNEKLFF. The DNA for the CDR3 is TGTGCCAGCAGTAGATCCCGGGACAGCCTCACAACTAATGAAAAACTGTTTTTT.

This chain links TRBV7-9 with TRBJ2-5; D might be TRBD1 or TRBD2, each matching 5 bases. The CDR3 loop spans 11 amino acids. With 8 bases removed from V and 4 bases from J, the gap between germline ends came to 8 bases. The germline CDR1 and CDR2 sequences are SEHNR and FQNEAQ (reference sequence). CDR3 sequence (DNA): TGTGCCAGCGGGACGTCAGAGACCCAGTACTTC. Translating it yields CASGTSETQYF.